A single T cell receptor (beta chain) is shown here with its context. Its antigen remains unidentified. No base quality information exists; no much larger clone differs at one position. TCR beta CDR3 regions were amplified from RNA transcripts. For the first round of RT-PCR on the TCR CDR3, the HTBI primer set was used together with the Qiagen OneStep RT-PCR kit. Libraries were constructed in a second round of multiplex PCR, after which size selection and purification were carried out. The libraries were sequenced on an Illumina HiSeq2000 using paired-end 100 bp reads. Concerning the study's data processing: SOAPnuke was used to process the raw data, throwing out any read that contained adapters or uncalled bases, had a mean Phred below 15, or lacked an exact constant-primer or identifier match. High-quality paired reads were merged using COPE v1.2.5, and each unique nucleotide sequence was defined as a clonotype. MiTCR v1.1 was used to align the clonotypes against IMGT TRBV, TRBD and TRBJ reference segments. Only V-J combinations with frequency above 0.0001, covering roughly 99% of repertoires, were analysed. The TCS score was defined as the ratio of F50 (clonal expansion) to E x V (chaos), calculated using BLOSUM62-based TCRdist between CDR3 peptides within each V-J. Welch's t-statistics and random forest reduced around 550 V-J features to 13, which were used in a naive Bayes classifier (R e1071). The raw public data were reprocessed by TCRdb itself: fastp quality trimming at Q25, MiXCR clonotype calling, in-frame beta chains only. Identical CDR3 protein sequences are pooled into one entry, listed with their most common genes and DNA. These V and J calls are TCRdb output, not the study's own analysis. A total of about 350,000 distinct CDR3 sequences appear in this sample, about a sixth of them only once. The ten largest make up 15% to 19% of the sample.

These data come from a study of T cells in Graves' hyperthyroidism and ophthalmopathy (dated by TCRdb to between 2018 and 2021). Looking at the study overall: Peripheral blood samples were taken at initial diagnosis, before any treatment was given. An independent validation cohort of 18 to 20 hyperthyroidism patients and 17 patients who later progressed to ophthalmopathy tested prospective prediction of ophthalmopathy. Once sampling was done, hyperthyroidism patients were given methimazole at a starting dose of 30 mg daily, whereas ophthalmopathy patients were given high-dose intravenous methylprednisolone. According to the paper, TCR Vbeta CDR3 sequencing was carried out on over 130 peripheral blood samples, which came from more than 40 ophthalmopathy, 70 to 80 hyperthyroidism and approximately 17 progressor patients. The study also compared thyroid tissue and blood T-cell repertoires from roughly six Graves' hyperthyroidism patients. To identify distinguishing TCR V-J signatures, a discovery cohort of 100 or so patients was used, comprising 40 to 45 with Graves' ophthalmopathy and approximately 57 with stable Graves' hyperthyroidism. The 100 discovery patients were randomly divided into training and test sets at a 7:3 ratio. Points the paper makes about the study in general: Most expanded thyroid clonotypes (frequency above 0.001) were also detected in blood, a finding suggesting that blood repertoires may reflect thyroid immune responses. Sample size was not statistically predetermined, and investigators were not blinded to group allocation. During validation, the model predicted progression to ophthalmopathy a median of around 6 months ahead of onset, with more than 60% sensitivity and 72.22% specificity. In cross-validation, a model built on a 13 V-J signature told ophthalmopathy apart from stable hyperthyroidism with about 90% sensitivity and roughly 82% specificity, and in testing the same model reached 80%/75%.

Ophthalmopathy patients had moderately to severely active disease, Clinical Activity Score of at least 3, NOSPECS grade of at least 4, and duration under 3 months. The study excluded patients with uncontrolled infections, other autoimmune diseases, pregnancy or lactation. Diagnoses relied on clinical symptoms, serum thyroxine and TRAb, thyroid ultrasound and orbital computed tomography. PBMCs were isolated from approximately 10 ml of fresh peripheral blood by Ficoll-Paque density gradient centrifugation. Trizol reagent was used to extract total RNA, and RNA quality was then checked on an Agilent 2100 Bioanalyzer. Inclusive of the bounding cysteine and phenylalanine, the CDR3 is 13 residues long. Of the read, only the CDR3 DNA is kept; its 39 bases are in frame from base 1. CDR1 is given as MDHEN and CDR2 as SYDVKM, both from the germline V gene. V was cut back by 7 bases and J by 1 base, leaving a gap of 10 bases between them.

This clonotype originated in a woman in her forties with Graves' ophthalmopathy. Specimen: blood. The rearrangement combines TRBV28 with TRBJ2-5; no D gene is confidently identified. The nucleotide sequence reads as follows: TGTGCCAGCAATAAAGCGTTCCAAGAGACCCAGTACTTC. The encoded protein is CASNKAFQETQYF.